This T cell receptor (beta chain) was sequenced in a study of blood T cells in healthy people across ages. Study-wide context: About one barcoded beta molecule per two T cells came from capture by template switching.

Total RNA, at least 6 micrograms per sample, came from PBMCs. A word on this clonotype: As yet, its antigen is unknown.

Together with a sample-barcoded 5' primer, a J-beta primer mix was included in a second PCR lasting about 7 to 12 cycles. One entry per CDR3 protein results from TCRdb running MiXCR on the 5' RACE reads. The profile shows more than 700,000 distinct CDR3 sequences, about 48% of them singletons. Study findings and constraints: TCR beta diversity correlated strongly with naive T cell percentage.

The sequenced material came from blood. This clonotype originated in an elderly man in good health.

Here the CDR3 reads CASSLRDRDEQFF. DNA for the CDR3: TGTGCCAGCAGTTTGCGGGACCGTGATGAGCAGTTCTTC. The chain uses TRBV7-8 and TRBJ2-1, with D perhaps matching TRBD2 (6 bases). Trimming took off 6 bases at V and 8 bases at J, with 14 bases between the two ends. Germline V gene sequence: CDR1 SGHVS, CDR2 FQNEAQ. This CDR3 is 13 amino acids long.